A single T cell receptor beta chain is shown here with its context. The sample comes from a study of blood T cells in healthy people across ages. Overall study context: About one barcoded beta molecule was captured per two T cells (by template switching).

It was with a sample-barcoded 5' primer and a J-beta primer mix that a second PCR of roughly 7 to 12 cycles was run. Each cDNA molecule was tagged by a template-switch adaptor with 12 random nucleotides. CDR3-containing paired-end reads numbered at least 2.5 million in each sample. TCRdb called the 5' RACE reads again in MiXCR, with one record for every CDR3 protein. Among about 810,000 distinct CDR3 sequences listed, about 36% were seen once. Trimming removed 5 bases from V and 3 bases from J, with 32 bases in between. CDR3 length: 21 residues. The germline CDR1 and CDR2 sequences are MNHEY and SMNVEV (reference sequence).

The chain uses TRBV27 and TRBJ2-1; perhaps TRBD1 as D (6 bases). The TCR comes from a man between 18 and 35 years old in good health. Sequenced: blood. Here the CDR3 reads CASSHIATYPDSVLYYNEQFF. The CDR3 nucleotides read TGTGCCAGCAGTCATATCGCTACTTATCCGGACAGCGTGCTATACTACAATGAGCAGTTCTTC.